These 29 T cell receptor beta chains originate from one sample sequenced in a study of monozygotic twins with inflammatory bowel disease. Following a re-call of the 5' RACE reads, TCRdb has one entry per CDR3 protein and lacks DNA. The listing contains 330,000 or so distinct CDR3 sequences. Sequenced input: blood. These receptors were obtained from a human donor with ulcerative colitis or Crohn's disease, or a healthy co-twin of an affected twin (not recorded which).

The chain recombines TRBV7-9 with TRBJ1-2; TCRdb selects TRBD1, and the lack of DNA leaves this call unchecked. CDR3 size: 13 residues. Germline CDR1 is SEHNR and CDR2 is FQNEAQ (reference sequence). CDR3: CASSLERTDGYTF.

The chain recombines TRBV7-2 with TRBJ2-1. The CDR3 is made up of 14 amino acids. Germline-derived CDR1 and CDR2 are SGHTA and FQGNSA. The CDR3 protein is CASSLAVANNEQFF.

This chain links TRBV20-1 with TRBJ2-3; TCRdb indicates TRBD1, and absent DNA this call remains unverified. From germline, CDR1 is DFQATT and CDR2 SNEGSKA (reference sequence). CDR3 size: 15 residues. The CDR3 region is CSAPMPGLVADTQYF.

The chain couples TRBV7-2 to TRBJ2-5; TCRdb's assignment of TRBD1 cannot be checked, as there is no DNA. CDR3 length equals 13 residues. Germline CDR1 reads SGHTA; CDR2 reads FQGNSA. This chain's CDR3 is CASSRQLGETQYF. The full variable domain, in which reference TRBV7-2 and TRBJ2-5 provide the parts outside the CDR3, is GAGVSQSPSNKVTEKGKDVELRCDPISGHTALYWYRQSLGQGLEFLIYFQGNSAPDKSGLPSDRFSAERTGGSVSTLTIQRTQQEDSAVYLCASSRQLGETQYFGPGTRLLVL.

The rearrangement links TRBV30 to TRBJ2-1; TCRdb's D gene call, TRBD1, goes unchecked for lack of DNA. There are 15 residues in the CDR3. In germline, CDR1 is GTSNPN, CDR2 SVGIG (reference sequence). This CDR3 is CAWSAGTGDSNEQFF.

The chain has TRBV4-2 and TRBJ2-1; the D call of TRBD2 rests on TCRdb alone, since no DNA is present to check it. This CDR3 spans 16 amino acids. Germline V gene data show CDR1 as LGHNA and CDR2 as YNFKEQ. This chain's CDR3 is CASSQGPSGSYNEQFF.

The chain combines TRBV15 with TRBJ1-2. Germline CDR1 reads LNHNV; CDR2 reads YYDKDF (reference sequence). CDR3 length equals 14 residues. The CDR3 sequence is CATSRPNTNYGYTF.

The V and J genes are TRBV6-1 and TRBJ1-5; the D gene TCRdb calls, TRBD1, cannot be checked with no DNA. The CDR3 has 15 residues. CDR1 MNHNS and CDR2 SASEGT come from the germline V gene. The chain's CDR3 is CASSGTGAGNQPQHF.

V is TRBV6-2 or TRBV6-3 and J is TRBJ2-3; the D call of TRBD1 rests on TCRdb alone, since no DNA is present to check it. Germline V gene data show CDR1 as MNHEY and CDR2 as SVGEGT. This CDR3 spans 14 amino acids. The CDR3: CASSGQGSTDTQYF.

V is TRBV7-3 and J is TRBJ2-1; the TRBD1 assignment by TCRdb is unverifiable without DNA. Looked up from germline, CDR1 is SGHTA and CDR2 is FQGTGA. This CDR3 has 14 amino acids. The chain's CDR3 is CASSRAGVENEQFF.

V and J are TRBV7-8 and TRBJ2-7; TCRdb calls TRBD1, which cannot be checked without DNA. Germline CDR1 reads SGHVS; CDR2 reads FQNEAQ. The CDR3 is 16 residues long. CDR3 loop: CASSLDQGWGSYEQYF.

The V call is TRBV6-1, the J call TRBJ1-6; the D call from TCRdb, TRBD1, cannot be confirmed without DNA. The length of the CDR3 is 14 residues. CDR1 is MNHNS, CDR2 SASEGT, per germline. This CDR3 is CASSEDPGGSPLHF.

The CDR3 loop is CASSALNEKLFF. V and J are TRBV5-1 and TRBJ1-4. CDR1 SGHRS and CDR2 YFSETQ come from the germline V gene. There are 12 residues in the CDR3. The full variable domain, with the rest looked up from reference TRBV5-1 and TRBJ1-4, is KAGVTQTPRYLIKTRGQQVTLSCSPISGHRSVSWYQQTPGQGLQFLFEYFSETQRNKGNFPGRFSGRQFSNSRSEMNVSTLELGDSALYLCASSALNEKLFFGSGTQLSVL.

This chain links TRBV12-3 or TRBV12-4 with TRBJ2-1; TCRdb selects TRBD2, and the lack of DNA leaves this call unchecked. CDR3 size: 16 residues. CDR3 amino acids: CASSLSVWRVYNEQFF.

This rearrangement joins TRBV7-2 to TRBJ2-1; the D call of TRBD2 rests on TCRdb alone, since no DNA is present to check it. Germline V gene lookup returns CDR1 SGHTA and CDR2 FQGNSA. The CDR3 sequence is 17 residues long. The CDR3 reads CASSLEGLAGGLNEQFF.

The chain has TRBV12-3 or TRBV12-4 and TRBJ2-1; TCRdb lists TRBD2, though no DNA is available to test this call. This CDR3 has 13 residues. This chain's CDR3 is CATRGGAFNEQFF.

CDR3 sequence: CASSQGALTFF. The rearrangement uses TRBV3-1 and TRBJ2-1. The germline V gene encodes CDR1 LGHDT and CDR2 YNNKEL (reference sequence). This CDR3 region has 11 residues.

The V and J genes are TRBV5-1 and TRBJ1-1; the D gene TCRdb calls, TRBD1, cannot be checked with no DNA. CDR3 length equals 14 residues. The germline gives CDR1 SGHRS, CDR2 YFSETQ. CDR3 in amino acids: CASTSGGGRPEAFF.

This chain joins TRBV29-1 and TRBJ2-5. This CDR3 is 11 amino acids long. Germline V CDR1 and CDR2: SQVTM, ANQGSEA. CDR3 protein: CSVEYLETQYF.

This sequence joins TRBV24-1 and TRBJ2-7; the D call of TRBD1 rests on TCRdb alone, since no DNA is present to check it. Germline V gene lookup returns CDR1 KGHDR and CDR2 SFDVKD. CDR3 length: 15 amino acids. CDR3 residues: CATSDPGQGAYEQYF.

V usage is TRBV28 and J usage is TRBJ2-5; TCRdb selects TRBD2, and the lack of DNA leaves this call unchecked. This CDR3 is built from 15 residues. CDR1 MDHEN and CDR2 SYDVKM come from the germline V gene. CDR3 in amino acids: CASSSQRGGLETQYF.

The chain couples TRBV27 to TRBJ2-1; TCRdb proposes TRBD1, but this gene call is untestable without DNA. There are 14 residues in the CDR3. Germline V gene data show CDR1 as MNHEY and CDR2 as SMNVEV (reference sequence). The CDR3 loop reads CASSGWTGALEQFF.

CDR3 region: CATNDRDGETQYF. The chain joins TRBV19 to TRBJ2-5; TCRdb calls TRBD1, which cannot be checked without DNA. The CDR3 contains 13 residues. The germline V gene has CDR1 LNHDA and CDR2 SQIVND (reference sequence).

The CDR3 sequence: CASSPFTGDGGYTF. The V call is TRBV5-1, the J call TRBJ1-2; TCRdb lists TRBD1, though no DNA is available to test this call. This CDR3 is built from 14 residues. Germline V gives CDR1 SGHRS, CDR2 YFSETQ. Full variable domain (rest looked up from reference TRBV5-1 and TRBJ1-2): KAGVTQTPRYLIKTRGQQVTLSCSPISGHRSVSWYQQTPGQGLQFLFEYFSETQRNKGNFPGRFSGRQFSNSRSEMNVSTLELGDSALYLCASSPFTGDGGYTFGSGTRLTVV.

The CDR3 region is CASTVGNSYNEQFF. The V and J genes are TRBV28 and TRBJ2-1. The germline V gene has CDR1 MDHEN and CDR2 SYDVKM. CDR3 length equals 14 residues.

The chain employs TRBV20-1 and TRBJ2-1. This CDR3 is built from 13 residues. Germline V CDR1 and CDR2: DFQATT, SNEGSKA (reference sequence). CDR3 loop: CSAQEGRRNEQFF.

This chain joins TRBV14 and TRBJ2-3; no DNA is available, so the TRBD1 call from TCRdb remains unchecked. Germline V gene lookup returns CDR1 SGHDN and CDR2 FVKESK. The CDR3 is 17 residues long. This chain's CDR3 is CASSPIPGTRSTDTQYF. The complete variable domain, with remaining parts taken from reference TRBV14 and TRBJ2-3, reads EAGVTQFPSHSVIEKGQTVTLRCDPISGHDNLYWYRRVMGKEIKFLLHFVKESKQDESGMPNNRFLAERTGGTYSTLKVQPAELEDSGVYFCASSPIPGTRSTDTQYFGPGTRLTVL.

The CDR3 region is CSAVTFSSYNEQFF. The chain carries TRBV20-1 and TRBJ2-1. CDR1 and CDR2 from the germline V gene are DFQATT and SNEGSKA (reference sequence). This CDR3 has 14 residues.

The rearrangement uses TRBV29-1 and TRBJ1-1; TCRdb names TRBD1, which stays unverified in the absence of DNA. Germline CDR1 is SQVTM and CDR2 is ANQGSEA. This CDR3 is built from 13 residues. CDR3 residues: CSVESRGGTEAFF. Supplemented by reference TRBV29-1 and TRBJ1-1, the full variable domain reads SAVISQKPSRDICQRGTSLTIQCQVDSQVTMMFWYRQQPGQSLTLIATANQGSEATYESGFVIDKFPISRPNLTFSTLTVSNMSPEDSSIYLCSVESRGGTEAFFGQGTRLTVV.